This T cell receptor (beta chain) was obtained from a study of radiation and T cells in renal cell carcinoma. V lost 2 bases and J 5 bases, leaving 9 bases between the germline ends. The CDR3 loop spans 13 amino acids. The germline V gene has CDR1 MDHEN and CDR2 SYDVKM. Generated by immunoSEQ multiplex PCR, the TCRdb table keeps only in-frame clones and is missing some. The sample lists about 25,000 clones, about three fifths occurring once. Treatment defined: treatment-naive control, cytoreductive nephrectomy. This clonotype originated in a middle-aged man with renal cell carcinoma. Sequencing was performed on tumor tissue, taken from a patient whose treatment was nephrectomy without radiotherapy. The chain uses TRBV28 and TRBJ1-2; no reliable D call. The CDR3 loop reads CASSLSTFYGYTF. The CDR3 region has the DNA TGTGCCAGCAGTTTAAGTACCTTTTATGGCTACACCTTC.